The clone carrying this TCR beta chain was found a few times. This sample is drawn from a study of blood T cell repertoires in COVID-19. Repertoires were generated with immunoSEQ multiplex PCR, while TCRdb's copy carries only in-frame clones and drops some. The sample yields 300,000 to 350,000 clones, over 80% seen once. Per the germline V gene, CDR1 is SGHVS and CDR2 is FQNEAQ. Trimming stripped 2 bases from V and 7 bases from J, with 9 bases between. The CDR3 contains 12 residues. The sequence was collected from a man in his thirties or forties with COVID-19, enrolled during active disease. Specimen: peripheral blood. The V call is TRBV7-8, the J call TRBJ2-7; D gene uncertain. As DNA, the CDR3 is TGTGCCAGCAGCTTAATTTCCCTTGAGCAGTACTTC. Protein sequence: CASSLISLEQYF.